This T cell receptor (beta chain) was identified in a study of beta chain features in type 1 diabetes. Regarding the study as a whole: At VDJ recombination sites, type 1 diabetes patients had fewer insertions and more deleted nucleotides. Shortening that was moderate but significant affected the TCRB CDR3s of Type 1 diabetes patients in all four CD4+ subsets.

All of the isolated RNA was reverse transcribed, so expressed TCRB transcripts were sequenced. Clones were sequenced by immunoSEQ multiplex PCR, and TCRdb holds only the in-frame ones, with some missing. Of a few hundred thousand clones in the sample, 8.5% to 10% were seen once. The CDR3 is made up of 15 amino acids. Germline CDR1 SEHNR, CDR2 FQNEAQ (reference sequence). V lost 1 base and J lost 3; bases outside the gene matches: 4. All of the sorted populations showed purity greater than 95%. Turning to this clone: Antigen: not known.

The sequencing input was central memory CD4+ T cells from blood. The TCR was taken from a man younger than 40 with type 1 diabetes. The V call is TRBV7-9, the J call TRBJ2-5, with 8 nucleotides matching TRBD1. The CDR3 protein is CASSLGDRIEETQYF. The CDR3 nucleotides are TGTGCCAGCAGCTTAGGGGACAGGATCGAAGAGACCCAGTACTTC.